The 20 T cell receptor beta chains presented below share a single source sample, sequenced in a study of cytomegalovirus exposure and HLA in healthy donors. PCR employed 60 Vbeta and 13 Jbeta primers. Clones were read by immunoSEQ multiplex PCR, and TCRdb kept only the in-frame ones, dropping some. The sample records about 140,000 clones, about four fifths being singletons. Sequenced input: PBMCs. The receptor source for this set is a male donor in good health and CMV-seronegative.

The V gene is TRBV11-3, the J gene TRBJ1-2; 11 positions match TRBD1. Germline loops: CDR1 SGHNT, CDR2 YENEEA. CDR3 length: 14 amino acids. With V trimmed by 6 bases and J by 3 bases, 3 bases remained unmatched. This CDR3 is CASSSGQGDYGYTF. DNA for the CDR3: TGTGCCAGCAGTTCGGGACAGGGGGACTATGGCTACACCTTC.

CDR3: CSVVHSEAFF. In DNA, the CDR3 is TGCAGCGTTGTGCACAGTGAAGCTTTCTTT. V usage is TRBV29-1 and J usage is TRBJ1-1; D not certain. V lost 4 bases to trimming and J lost 7 bases, with 7 bases between them. This CDR3 comprises 10 residues. Germline lookup yields CDR1 SQVTM and CDR2 ANQGSEA. Drawing the rest from reference TRBV29-1 and TRBJ1-1, the complete variable domain is SAVISQKPSRDICQRGTSLTIQCQVDSQVTMMFWYRQQPGQSLTLIATANQGSEATYESGFVIDKFPISRPNLTFSTLTVSNMSPEDSSIYLCSVVHSEAFFGQGTRLTVV.

This sequence joins TRBV7-6 and TRBJ2-3, with 9 bases fitting TRBD2. The germline V gene has CDR1 SGHVS and CDR2 FNYEAQ. The CDR3 is made up of 16 amino acids. V lost 0 bases, J lost 6 bases, and 7 bases stayed unmatched. The CDR3, as DNA: TGTGCCAGCAGCTTAGCCGCGGGGGGGCCAGGTGATACGCAGTATTTT. It specifies CASSLAAGGPGDTQYF.

The rearrangement joins TRBV18 to TRBJ1-5; 7 bases are a match to TRBD1. CDR1 is KGHSH and CDR2 is LQKENI in the germline V gene. This CDR3 is built from 15 residues. V was clipped by 2 bases and J by 5 bases; unmatched bases: 6. This CDR3 is CASSPSTGPDQPQHF. The CDR3 DNA reads TGTGCCAGCTCACCATCGACAGGGCCTGATCAGCCCCAGCATTTT.

The chain is built from TRBV7-2 and TRBJ2-7; weak D call: TRBD1 (6 bases). This CDR3 has 14 residues. Trimming pared 3 bases from V and 7 bases from J, leaving 16 bases between. The V gene's germline CDR1 is SGHTA and CDR2 FQGNSA. Here the CDR3 DNA reads TGTGCCAGCAGCTTGCAGGGGCCGGTTGGGGAGCAGTACTTC. Residues: CASSLQGPVGEQYF.

This clone came up a few times. The rearrangement joins TRBV19 to TRBJ1-1, with D possibly TRBD1 on 5 matching bases. There are 14 residues in the CDR3. Between the trimmed V and J ends, which lost 5 bases and 4 bases, there was a span of 14 bases. Per the germline V gene, CDR1 is LNHDA and CDR2 is SQIVND (reference sequence). CDR3 DNA sequence: TGTGCCAGTAGTTCGCGGGCCGGGGGCACTGAAGCTTTCTTT. Translation gives CASSSRAGGTEAFF.

The chain recombines TRBV10-2 with TRBJ2-5; perhaps TRBD1 as D (5 bases). The CDR3 consists of 15 residues. CDR1 and CDR2 from the germline V gene are WSHSY and SAAADI. The V end lost 2 bases, the J end lost 5 bases, and 15 bases lay between the germline ends. This CDR3 is CASSELRVVEETQYF. The CDR3 DNA reads TGCGCCAGCAGTGAGCTCAGGGTGGTAGAGGAGACCCAGTACTTC.

V gene TRBV7-2 combines with J gene TRBJ2-2, with TRBD2 matching over 8 bases. This CDR3 is 15 amino acids long. CDR1 and CDR2 (germline): SGHTA, FQGNSA. The V and J ends lost 4 bases and 2 bases, in that order; junction bases with no gene match: 3. CDR3 sequence: CASSYSGTNTGELFF. Written as DNA, the CDR3 is TGTGCCAGCAGCTATAGCGGGACAAACACCGGGGAGCTGTTTTTT.

V usage is TRBV6-5 and J usage is TRBJ1-2; 7 nucleotides match TRBD1. The CDR3 runs to 14 residues. Germline CDR1 and CDR2: MNHEY and SVGAGI. The V segment lost 0 bases and the J segment 4 bases; nucleotides outside the gene matches: 2. The chain's CDR3 is CASSYSGGIYGYTF. The CDR3 DNA reads TGTGCCAGCAGTTACTCAGGGGGCATCTATGGCTACACCTTC.

This clone came up once. The rearrangement joins TRBV7-9 to TRBJ2-3; D is possibly TRBD2 (6 bases). The CDR3 loop spans 13 amino acids. V lost 0 bases and J lost 14, with 15 bases in between. Germline CDR1 and CDR2: SEHNR and FQNEAQ (reference sequence). The CDR3 nucleotides are TGTGCCAGCAGCTTAGCAGGGTGGGGGGTGCTGTATTTT. Translating it yields CASSLAGWGVLYF.

This chain uses TRBV4-1 with TRBJ2-5, with D hard to call. The CDR3 has 15 amino acids. The ends were cut back, 1 base at V and 4 bases at J, with 13 bases in the middle. Germline lookup yields CDR1 MGHRA and CDR2 YSYEKL. CDR3 in DNA: TGCGCCAGCAGCCAAGTAGACAAGGTCAGAGAGACCCAGTACTTC. Protein product: CASSQVDKVRETQYF.

The chain joins TRBV9 to TRBJ1-1; D remains ambiguous. V dropped 3 bases and J dropped 1 base, with 7 bases sitting between them. CDR3 length: 13 amino acids. Looked up from germline, CDR1 is SGDLS and CDR2 is YYNGEE. The CDR3 loop is CASSGYRNTEAFF. Written as DNA, the CDR3 is TGTGCCAGCAGCGGATACAGGAACACTGAAGCTTTCTTT.

The chain links TRBV19 to TRBJ2-1; the match to TRBD2 covers 9 bases. With 6 bases clipped from V and 7 bases from J, the junction kept 10 bases outside the gene matches. This CDR3 region has 15 residues. Germline V gene lookup returns CDR1 LNHDA and CDR2 SQIVND (reference sequence). CDR3 DNA sequence: TGTGCCAGTAGCAGACCGCGGGAGGGTAGGAATGAGCAGTTCTTC. This gives the protein CASSRPREGRNEQFF.

This clone was seen just once. The chain joins TRBV30 to TRBJ2-2; perhaps TRBD1 as D (6 bases). Germline V gene data show CDR1 as GTSNPN and CDR2 as SVGIG (reference sequence). V lost 8 bases and J 3 bases, leaving 16 bases between the germline ends. The CDR3 runs to 14 residues. CDR3 DNA: TGTGCCCTGCAGGGGCCTTTAGACACCGGGGAGCTGTTTTTT. Translation gives CALQGPLDTGELFF.

This chain joins TRBV7-3 and TRBJ2-6, with D maybe TRBD1 (5 bases). Germline-derived CDR1 and CDR2 are SGHTA and FQGTGA. The CDR3 extends over 16 amino acids. The V and J ends lost 7 bases and 2 bases respectively, with 15 bases between them. The CDR3 sequence is CASTYQGSTGANVLTF. The CDR3 bases are TGTGCCAGCACCTACCAGGGCTCTACTGGGGCCAACGTCCTGACTTTC.

CDR3 amino acids: CASSQEGRGLGEKLFF. CDR3 in DNA: TGCGCCAGCAGCCAAGAAGGCAGGGGGCTGGGTGAAAAACTGTTTTTT. The V gene is TRBV4-3, the J gene TRBJ1-4; TRBD1 matches 8 bases. J lost 7 bases, V lost 0 bases, and 7 bases had no gene match. Germline V gene sequence: CDR1 LGHNA, CDR2 YSLEER. The CDR3 runs to 16 residues.

As to this clone: Additional DNA sequences in this sample encode the identical CDR3. V gene TRBV5-4 combines with J gene TRBJ2-5; D possibly corresponds to TRBD2 (6 bases). Germline assignment: CDR1 SGHNT and CDR2 YYREEE (reference sequence). The CDR3 runs to 13 residues. CDR3 residues: CAGGARERETQYF. CDR3 DNA: TGTGCTGGCGGGGCGAGGGAGCGAGAGACCCAGTACTTC.

The chain has TRBV18 and TRBJ1-6, with D maybe TRBD1 (5 bases). Trimming left V 3 bases short and J 10 bases short, with 13 bases between. From germline, CDR1 is KGHSH and CDR2 LQKENI. This CDR3 has 14 residues. This CDR3 reads CASSPPGGKSPLHF. CDR3 sequence (DNA): TGTGCCAGCTCACCCCCGGGGGGAAAGTCACCCCTCCACTTT.

The chain links TRBV30 to TRBJ2-5, with unresolved D. The closer fit of TRBJ2-7 to the DNA end suggests the J call may be wrong. The CDR3 spans 13 residues. Germline V CDR1 and CDR2: GTSNPN, SVGIG (reference sequence). As DNA, the CDR3 is TGTGCCTGGAGTGTCCGCAACTCCTACGAGCAGTACTTC. As protein: CAWSVRNSYEQYF.

This clone was found once. The chain joins TRBV2 to TRBJ2-7, with 7 bases aligning to TRBD1. The V gene's germline CDR1 is SNHLY and CDR2 FYNNEI. The CDR3 length is 15 residues. V lost 7 bases to trimming and J lost 5 bases; unmatched junction nucleotides: 14. CDR3 in DNA: TGTGCCAGCACCCTATACAGGGGTTTAAGGCACGAGCAGTACTTC. This gives the protein CASTLYRGLRHEQYF.